This is a list of T cell receptor beta chains from one sample in a study of cytomegalovirus exposure and HLA in healthy donors. The assay was immunoSEQ multiplex PCR, and TCRdb's table has in-frame clones only and misses some. Of roughly 200,000 clones in the sample, approximately 77% were seen once. The sequencing input was PBMCs. These receptors were collected from a man aged 35 to 55 in good health and CMV-seropositive. Both conserved end residues are part of each CDR3. D genes are given only for firm matches. A clone size is listed for some rows: how often the clone was seen (once, few, many), or a class if it is expanded.

TGCGCCAGCAGCCAGGGACTAGCGGGAGTCTACAATGAGCAGTTCTTC CASSQGLAGVYNEQFF once TRBD2 TRBJ2-1 TRBV4-3
TGTGCCAGCAGTGTCGAACTAGCGGGGTACAATGAGCAGTTCTTC CASSVELAGYNEQFF once TRBD2 TRBJ2-1 TRBV7-3
TGTGCCACCTCGGGAGCGGGGCTCGGGGGGGAGCTGTTTTTT CATSGAGLGGELFF - TRBD2 TRBJ2-2 TRBV6-1
TGTGCCAGCAGAACAGGTTCTGGAAACACCATATATTTT CASRTGSGNTIYF - - TRBJ1-3 TRBV6-5
TGTGCCAGCGGCGGGAGAGGGGGTGTGGACGAGCAGTACTTC CASGGRGGVDEQYF - - TRBJ2-7 TRBV2
TGTGCCAGCAGTTTTGGGCAGGGGGTCACCGGGGAGCTGTTTTTT CASSFGQGVTGELFF - TRBD1 TRBJ2-2 TRBV27
TGTGCCAGCAGTCGGGGACAGGGCGACACCGGGGAGCTGTTTTTT CASSRGQGDTGELFF few TRBD1 TRBJ2-2 TRBV6-4
TGTGCCAGCAGTTACCGGACGGGGGTCGGGGCCAACGTCCTGACTTTC CASSYRTGVGANVLTF - - TRBJ2-6 TRBV6-6
TGTGCCAGCCACCCGAGGTATAGCAATCAGCCCCAGCATTTT CASHPRYSNQPQHF few - TRBJ1-5 TRBV6-5
TGTGCCAGTAGTAGGCTAGCGGGGGGCAGGCTCCAAGAGACCCAGTACTTC CASSRLAGGRLQETQYF - TRBD2 TRBJ2-5 TRBV19
TGTGCCAGCAGTTACTCGCAGCAGGGGAATTCACCCCTCCACTTT CASSYSQQGNSPLHF - - TRBJ1-6 TRBV6-5
TGTGCCAGCAACACCCGGGGTCTGCCGGAAGATGAGCAGTTCTTC CASNTRGLPEDEQFF - - TRBJ2-1 TRBV7-9
TGCGCCAGCAGGACAGGTGACGATTCACCCCTCCACTTT CASRTGDDSPLHF - - TRBJ1-6 TRBV5-1
TGTGCCAGCAGCCGAGCCCTCAGACCGAGGGAGACCCAGTACTTC CASSRALRPRETQYF - - TRBJ2-5 TRBV7-9
TGTGCCAGCAGTTGGGGACAGCGCACTAACGAGCAGTACTTC CASSWGQRTNEQYF - TRBD1 TRBJ2-7 TRBV28
TGTGCCAGCAGTGAAGGGCGCGTGCGGGGGGCCCACGAGCAGTACTTC CASSEGRVRGAHEQYF - TRBD2 TRBJ2-7 TRBV6-1
TGTGCCAGCAGCTCTAGGACAGGGGCCTATGAGCAGTTCTTC CASSSRTGAYEQFF - TRBD1 TRBJ2-1 TRBV7-2
TGTGCCAGTAGTACCGCAGCCGGGACAGGGGCTGGCTACACCTTC CASSTAAGTGAGYTF - TRBD1 TRBJ1-2 TRBV19
TGTTCCAGCAGCTTAGACGGGGGTCTGGCTAATGAAAAACTGTTTTTT CSSSLDGGLANEKLFF - - TRBJ1-4 TRBV7-9
TGTGCCAGCAGCTTAGGGCTTGACTCTCCCATCCAAGAGACCCAGTACTTC CASSLGLDSPIQETQYF - - TRBJ2-5 TRBV11-2
TGCGCCAGCAGCTGGGGGACAGGTGCCTACGAGCAGTACTTC CASSWGTGAYEQYF - TRBD1 TRBJ2-7 TRBV5-1
TGCGCCAGCAACCCGGGACTAGTTGGCCCAGATACGCAGTATTTT CASNPGLVGPDTQYF - TRBD2 TRBJ2-3 TRBV5-1
TGTGCCAGCAGGATTAGCGGGAGGGCGTACGAGCAGTACTTC CASRISGRAYEQYF - TRBD2 TRBJ2-7 TRBV28
TGTGCCACCTTCGGACTAGCCAACACCGGGGAGCTGTTTTTT CATFGLANTGELFF - TRBD2 TRBJ2-2 TRBV6-1
TGCGCCAGCAGCCAAAGTCGGTACCAGGGGCCCACAGATACGCAGTATTTT CASSQSRYQGPTDTQYF - - TRBJ2-3 TRBV4-1
TGTGCCAGCAGCCCCCAGCGGGGTGTTGGGGCCAACGTCCTGACTTTC CASSPQRGVGANVLTF - TRBD2 TRBJ2-6 TRBV7-9
TGCATGGCCGGACAGGGGGTAGGGCAGTATTTT CMAGQGVGQYF - TRBD1 TRBJ2-3 TRBV20-1
TGTGCCAGCAGCCAAGTACCGGGGTCTGAAGCTTTCTTT CASSQVPGSEAFF - - TRBJ1-1 TRBV14
TGTGCCAGCGGTTACTTGAACACCGGGGAGCTGTTTTTT CASGYLNTGELFF - - TRBJ2-2 TRBV7-9
TGTGCCAGCAGCTTAGGTCAGGGGTCTGGAAACACCATATATTTT CASSLGQGSGNTIYF - - TRBJ1-3 TRBV7-9
TGTGCCAGCACCGCAGTCCTGAGGGAGACCCAGTACTTC CASTAVLRETQYF - - TRBJ2-5 TRBV6-1
TGTGCCAGCAGCTTGGTCAGGGGATGGGGCAATCAGCCCCAGCATTTT CASSLVRGWGNQPQHF - - TRBJ1-5 TRBV7-3
TGTGCCAGCAGTTTCGGGGGGCCCGGGGAGCTGTTTTTT CASSFGGPGELFF - - TRBJ2-2 TRBV7-3
TGTGCCAGCAGTTTTTTCAATCTGGGACAAAGCTACTCTGGCTACACCTTC CASSFFNLGQSYSGYTF - - TRBJ1-2 TRBV27
TGTGCCAGCAGCTCCAGCTCCTACGAGCAGTACTTC CASSSSSYEQYF - - TRBJ2-7 TRBV13
TGTGCCAGCAGCTTAGGGGGCAGCCATAATTCACCCCTCCACTTT CASSLGGSHNSPLHF - - TRBJ1-6 TRBV7-3
TGTGCCAGCAGCGTATCAGGGGGCGTGGGGGATACGCAGTATTTT CASSVSGGVGDTQYF - TRBD1 TRBJ2-3 TRBV9
TGTGCCAGCAGTTTTCGGACTTCCTCAGGGGCCAACGTCCTGACTTTC CASSFRTSSGANVLTF - - TRBJ2-6 TRBV6-5